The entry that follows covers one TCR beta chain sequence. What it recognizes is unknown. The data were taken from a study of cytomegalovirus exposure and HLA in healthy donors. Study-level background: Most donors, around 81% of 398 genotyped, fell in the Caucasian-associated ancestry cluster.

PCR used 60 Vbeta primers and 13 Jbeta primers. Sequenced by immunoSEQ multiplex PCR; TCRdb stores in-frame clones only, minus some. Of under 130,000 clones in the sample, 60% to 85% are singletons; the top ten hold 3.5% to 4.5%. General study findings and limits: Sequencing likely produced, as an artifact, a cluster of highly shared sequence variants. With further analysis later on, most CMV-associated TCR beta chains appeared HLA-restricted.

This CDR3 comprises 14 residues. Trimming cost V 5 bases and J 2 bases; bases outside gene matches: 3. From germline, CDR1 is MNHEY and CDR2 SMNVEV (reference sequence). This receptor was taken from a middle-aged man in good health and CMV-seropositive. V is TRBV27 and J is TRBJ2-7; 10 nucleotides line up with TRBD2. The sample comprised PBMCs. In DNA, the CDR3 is TGTGCCAGCAGTACTAGCGGGACTACCTACGAGCAGTACTTC. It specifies CASSTSGTTYEQYF.